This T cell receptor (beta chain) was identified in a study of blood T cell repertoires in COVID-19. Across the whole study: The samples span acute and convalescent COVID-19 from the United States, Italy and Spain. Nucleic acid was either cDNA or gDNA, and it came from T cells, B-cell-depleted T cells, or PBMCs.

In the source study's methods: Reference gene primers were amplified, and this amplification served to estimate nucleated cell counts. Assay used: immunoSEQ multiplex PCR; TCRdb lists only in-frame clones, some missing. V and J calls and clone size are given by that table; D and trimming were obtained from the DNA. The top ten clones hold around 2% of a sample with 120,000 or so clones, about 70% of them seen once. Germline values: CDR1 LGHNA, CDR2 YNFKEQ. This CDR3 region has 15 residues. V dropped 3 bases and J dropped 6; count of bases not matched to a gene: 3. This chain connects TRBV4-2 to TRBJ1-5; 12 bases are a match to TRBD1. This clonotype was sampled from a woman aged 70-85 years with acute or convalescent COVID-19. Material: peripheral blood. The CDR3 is CASSQGTGGFQPQHF. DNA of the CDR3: TGTGCCAGCAGCCAGGGGACAGGGGGCTTTCAGCCCCAGCATTTT.